This TCR beta chain derives from a study of blood T cell repertoires in COVID-19. Study information: The United States, Italy and Spain provided the acute and convalescent COVID-19 samples. Nucleic acid was either cDNA or gDNA, and it came from T cells, B-cell-depleted T cells, or PBMCs.

This clone is a singleton in its sample. As processed by the authors: Nucleated cell counts were estimated from reference gene primer amplification. Clones were read by immunoSEQ multiplex PCR, and TCRdb kept only the in-frame ones, dropping some. V and J calls plus clone size are reproduced from that table; the DNA served to infer D and trimming. The sample has around 200,000 clones; just over 85% are singletons. The TCR was taken from a man older than 75 with acute or convalescent COVID-19. Sequencing input: peripheral blood.

The CDR3 sequence: CASRGGMNTEAFF. The CDR3 nucleotides are TGTGCCAGCAGGGGGGGGATGAACACTGAAGCTTTCTTT. The rearrangement uses TRBV6-5 and TRBJ1-1, with D possibly matching TRBD1 (5 bases). Germline V CDR1 and CDR2: MNHEY, SVGAGI. The CDR3 extends over 13 amino acids. Trimming shortened V by 6 bases and J by 0 bases, and 8 bases separated the two germline ends.